This entry lists 27 T cell receptor beta chains sequenced from one sample in a study of shared clonotypes between healthy human individuals. Assay used: immunoSEQ multiplex PCR; TCRdb lists only in-frame clones, some missing. This table has 950,000 to 1,200,000 clones, roughly 77% appearing once. The sample taken for sequencing was memory CD4+ T cells from PBMCs. Specified subset: CD45RA-negative fraction. All receptors derive from a man younger than 35 in good health. Some clones in this sample may be carry-over from other donors' samples.

The chain links TRBV4-1 to TRBJ1-2; perhaps TRBD1 as D (5 bases). Germline CDR1 reads MGHRA; CDR2 reads YSYEKL. With 0 bases removed from V and 7 bases from J, the gap between germline ends came to 12 bases. This CDR3 has 14 residues. The CDR3 DNA follows: TGCGCCAGCAGCCAAGATTCAGGGTTTTCTGGCTACACCTTC. It is translated as CASSQDSGFSGYTF.

This chain links TRBV6-6 with TRBJ2-7, with D maybe TRBD1 (5 bases). This CDR3 is built from 13 residues. V lost 5 bases to trimming and J lost 3 bases, with 11 bases between them. Germline V lookup: CDR1 MNHNY, CDR2 SVGAGI (reference sequence). CDR3: CASSRQSFYEQYF. DNA of the CDR3: TGTGCCAGCAGTCGACAGTCCTTCTACGAGCAGTACTTC.

As for this clone: An end of the junction differs from the germline gene, which may be a read error. The J gene is TRBJ2-1, the V gene TRBV12-5, with a possible D match to TRBD2 (5 bases). This CDR3 is built from 17 residues. Germline-derived CDR1 and CDR2 are LGHNT and FRNRAP. The CDR3 spells CASGFARGSGSYSEQFF. The CDR3 nucleotides are TGTGCTAGTGGTTTCGCACGGGGATCGGGCTCCTACAGTGAGCAGTTCTTC.

This clone was observed many times. This CDR3 is also generated by other DNA sequences in the sample. The rearrangement joins TRBV25-1 to TRBJ2-7; perhaps D is TRBD1 or TRBD2 (5 bases each). Germline V gene data show CDR1 as MGHDK and CDR2 as SYGVNS. This CDR3 contains 13 residues. Trimming took 5 bases from V and 1 from J, leaving 9 bases between them. CDR3 sequence: CASSYGASYEQYF. The CDR3, as DNA: TGTGCCAGCAGTTACGGGGCATCCTACGAGCAGTACTTC.

This clone has a single count. This rearrangement joins TRBV5-1 to TRBJ2-6, with D uncertain. The germline gives CDR1 SGHRS, CDR2 YFSETQ. Trimming shortened V by 0 bases and J by 2 bases, and 9 bases separated the two germline ends. There are 16 residues in the CDR3. CDR3 coding DNA: TGCGCCAGCAGCTTGGGTGCCCAGGCTGGGGCCAACGTCCTGACTTTC. The encoded protein is CASSLGAQAGANVLTF.

The chain employs TRBV28 and TRBJ1-4; tentative D call: TRBD1 (6 bases). The length of the CDR3 is 14 residues. The V end lost 3 bases, the J end lost 5 bases, and 10 bases lay between the germline ends. Germline V gives CDR1 MDHEN, CDR2 SYDVKM. The CDR3 DNA reads TGTGCCAGCAGTTTTACAGGGAGGAATGAAAAACTGTTTTTT. Translation: CASSFTGRNEKLFF.

The J gene is TRBJ1-3, the V gene TRBV5-6; TRBD1 matches 7 bases. The germline V gene encodes CDR1 SGHDT and CDR2 YYEEEE. J lost 0 bases, V lost 5 bases, and 5 bases had no gene match. This CDR3 has 15 amino acids. The CDR3 region has the DNA TGTGCCAGCAGTTACAGGGGACTCTCTGGAAACACCATATATTTT. Its translation is CASSYRGLSGNTIYF.

The chain links TRBV15 to TRBJ1-4; D may be TRBD1 (5 bases). Per the germline V gene, CDR1 is LNHNV and CDR2 is YYDKDF (reference sequence). The CDR3 loop spans 16 amino acids. Trimming left V 1 base short and J 7 bases short, with 16 bases between. The CDR3 reads CATSRVGSRVGEKLFF. The CDR3 DNA reads as TGTGCCACCAGCAGAGTGGGTAGCAGGGTGGGTGAAAAACTGTTTTTT.

This chain links TRBV7-2 with TRBJ1-1; D remains unclear. V was pared by 8 bases and J by 5 bases, with 9 bases between. This CDR3 region has 11 residues. The germline CDR1 and CDR2 sequences are SGHTA and FQGNSA. CDR3 in amino acids: CASRRETEAFF. The CDR3 coding sequence is TGTGCCAGCCGGCGAGAGACTGAAGCTTTCTTT.

The V gene is TRBV7-3, the J gene TRBJ2-1; unclear D gene. Germline assignment: CDR1 SGHTA and CDR2 FQGTGA. CDR3 size: 15 residues. Trimming pared 3 bases from V and 1 base from J, leaving 10 bases between. CDR3 sequence (DNA): TGTGCCAGCAGCTTGTCAGGCCAATCCTACAATGAGCAGTTCTTC. As protein: CASSLSGQSYNEQFF.

This sequence joins TRBV11-3 and TRBJ2-3; no firm D call. The CDR3 loop spans 17 amino acids. With 1 base removed from V and 3 bases from J, the gap between germline ends came to 17 bases. Germline CDR1 is SGHNT and CDR2 is YENEEA. The CDR3 DNA reads as TGTGCCAGCAGCTTAGGCCCGTTAGCTGGAGAGACAGATACGCAGTATTTT. Translation: CASSLGPLAGETDTQYF.

The rearrangement joins TRBV28 to TRBJ1-4; tentative D call: TRBD1 (5 bases). The ends were cut back, 5 bases at V and 1 base at J, with 11 bases in the middle. CDR3 length equals 15 residues. Germline CDR1 reads MDHEN; CDR2 reads SYDVKM. DNA of the CDR3: TGTGCCAGCAGTCAAGCAGGGATAACTAATGAAAAACTGTTTTTT. It specifies CASSQAGITNEKLFF.

This clone was observed many times. V is TRBV5-6 and J is TRBJ2-1; 15 bases are shared with TRBD2. The germline gives CDR1 SGHDT, CDR2 YYEEEE. The CDR3 runs 15 residues. J lost 7 bases, V lost 3 bases, and 2 bases had no gene match. The CDR3 loop is CASSSGLAGGNEQFF. For the CDR3, the DNA is TGTGCCAGCAGCTCGGGACTAGCGGGAGGTAATGAGCAGTTCTTC.

The rearrangement links TRBV5-4 to TRBJ2-7; 9 bases are a match to TRBD1. This CDR3 region has 15 residues. Trimming took 4 bases from V and 2 from J; bases not matched to a gene: 7. The germline CDR1 and CDR2 sequences are SGHNT and YYREEE (reference sequence). The CDR3 sequence: CASSPGQGRTYEQYF. For the CDR3, the DNA is TGTGCCAGCAGCCCAGGACAGGGGAGAACCTACGAGCAGTACTTC.

As concerns this clone: At the DNA level, this CDR3 is encoded by other sequences in the same sample as well. The chain links TRBV10-3 to TRBJ1-1; D call uncertain. The CDR3 is made up of 13 amino acids. CDR1 and CDR2 from the germline V gene are ENHRY and SYGVKD. Trimming left V 3 bases short and J 2 bases short, with 7 bases between. CDR3: CAISEGLNTEAFF. CDR3 coding DNA: TGTGCCATCAGTGAAGGGCTAAACACTGAAGCTTTCTTT.

The rearrangement joins TRBV28 to TRBJ2-7; D is possibly TRBD2 (5 bases). CDR3 length equals 15 residues. Germline loops: CDR1 MDHEN, CDR2 SYDVKM. Trimming left V 8 bases short and J 0 bases short, with 17 bases between. The CDR3 coding sequence is TGTGCCAGCCTCACACCGGGATCTTTCTCCTACGAGCAGTACTTC. Translated, it gives CASLTPGSFSYEQYF.

Only one count was recorded for this clone. The chain recombines TRBV2 with TRBJ2-2, with 7 bases fitting TRBD2. With 6 bases clipped from V and 6 bases from J, the junction kept 7 bases outside the gene matches. Germline CDR1 SNHLY, CDR2 FYNNEI. The CDR3 runs 14 residues. The CDR3 nucleotides are TGTGCCAGCAGGGCTCGGGCGGGGGCCGGGGAGCTGTTTTTT. Its protein product is CASRARAGAGELFF.

This chain uses TRBV7-2 with TRBJ1-1; tentatively, D is TRBD1 (5 bases). There are 13 residues in the CDR3. With 6 bases removed from V and 7 bases from J, the gap between germline ends came to 15 bases. Germline CDR1 is SGHTA and CDR2 is FQGNSA. CDR3 sequence reads: CASRSDRSSEAFF. DNA for the CDR3: TGTGCCAGCAGGTCCGACAGATCGAGTGAAGCTTTCTTT.

V usage is TRBV4-1 and J usage is TRBJ2-7, with TRBD2 identical over 10 bases. The CDR3 covers 15 residues. CDR1 and CDR2 (germline): MGHRA, YSYEKL. V lost 0 bases to trimming and J lost 6 bases; unmatched junction nucleotides: 5. CDR3 nucleotide sequence: TGCGCCAGCAGCCAAGATTTCCTAGCGGGAGTCGAGCAGTACTTC. This codes for CASSQDFLAGVEQYF.

J is TRBJ2-7 and V is TRBV28; D not resolved. V lost 1 base to trimming and J lost 2 bases, with 6 bases between them. This CDR3 contains 13 residues. The germline gives CDR1 MDHEN, CDR2 SYDVKM. The CDR3 region has the DNA TGTGCCAGCAGTTTATCAGAACCCTACGAGCAGTACTTC. It is translated as CASSLSEPYEQYF.

The chain's CDR3 is CASSLATGGIDTQYF. DNA of the CDR3: TGTGCCAGCAGCTTAGCTACGGGAGGCATCGATACGCAGTATTTT. The chain couples TRBV11-2 to TRBJ2-3; 7 bases fit TRBD2. Germline CDR1 and CDR2: SGHAT and FQNNGV. V was pared by 1 base and J by 6 bases, with 7 bases of the junction left unmatched. The CDR3 is 15 amino acids.

The gene calls are TRBV5-1 and TRBJ2-7, with D perhaps assigned TRBD1 or TRBD2 (5 bases each). The germline CDR1 and CDR2 sequences are SGHRS and YFSETQ. V lost 4 bases, J lost 1 base, and 18 bases lay in between. This CDR3 comprises 16 residues. This chain's CDR3 is CASSGAPGAGSYEQYF. As DNA, the CDR3 is TGCGCCAGCAGCGGGGCCCCCGGGGCGGGTTCCTACGAGCAGTACTTC.

This chain links TRBV10-3 with TRBJ2-1; 11 nucleotides agree with TRBD2. The CDR3 runs to 17 residues. Germline assignment: CDR1 ENHRY and CDR2 SYGVKD. The V and J ends lost 2 bases and 4 bases, in that order; junction bases with no gene match: 7. The CDR3 sequence is CAISEGPGLADYNEQFF. In nucleotides, the CDR3 is TGTGCCATCAGTGAGGGGCCGGGACTAGCGGATTACAATGAGCAGTTCTTC.

This clone was seen a few times. The chain has TRBV28 and TRBJ1-4; D not resolved. The ends were cut back, 1 base at V and 3 bases at J, with 9 bases in the middle. CDR3 length: 15 amino acids. The germline CDR1 and CDR2 sequences are MDHEN and SYDVKM. The CDR3 coding sequence is TGTGCCAGCAGTTTATCACCGGCCCCTAATGAAAAACTGTTTTTT. Residues: CASSLSPAPNEKLFF.

CDR3 coding DNA: TGTGCCAGCTCACCCCAACAGGAGACTGGGTATGGCTACACCTTC. This encodes CASSPQQETGYGYTF. J is TRBJ1-2 and V is TRBV18, with a possible D match to TRBD1 (5 bases). The CDR3 has 15 residues. Germline V lookup: CDR1 KGHSH, CDR2 LQKENI. Trimming shortened V by 3 bases and J by 5 bases, and 16 bases separated the two germline ends.

J is TRBJ2-1 and V is TRBV5-1; D unclear. CDR1 is SGHRS and CDR2 is YFSETQ in the germline V gene. Deletions cut 1 base from V and 2 bases from J, with 7 bases between. The CDR3 is 14 amino acids. CDR3 in amino acids: CASSLRRAYNEQFF. In DNA, the CDR3 is TGCGCCAGCAGCTTGAGAAGGGCCTACAATGAGCAGTTCTTC.

The rearrangement links TRBV7-2 to TRBJ2-1; D is possibly TRBD2 (5 bases). Germline CDR1 is SGHTA and CDR2 is FQGNSA. With 1 base removed from V and 5 bases from J, the gap between germline ends came to 21 bases. The CDR3 has 18 amino acids. CDR3 region: CASSLVRVVSVAHNEQFF. DNA of the CDR3: TGTGCCAGCAGCTTAGTTCGGGTAGTTAGCGTCGCACACAATGAGCAGTTCTTC.